Included here is one T cell receptor (beta chain) sequence, with context. Using immunoSEQ multiplex PCR, the repertoire was profiled, and TCRdb retains in-frame clones only, with some absent. The sample yields about 42,000 clones, about 87% seen once. The sample comes from a study of T cell changes during pregnancy in multiple sclerosis. CDR3 length: 19 residues. Trimming cost V 3 bases and J 1 base; bases outside gene matches: 12. CDR1 SGHRS and CDR2 YFSETQ come from the germline V gene. This receptor was taken from a female donor with multiple sclerosis, enrolled in a pregnancy study. The chain uses TRBV5-1 and TRBJ2-1, with TRBD1 identical over 11 bases. The specimen was CD4+ T cells from peripheral blood mononuclear cells, collected in the second trimester of pregnancy. CDR3 nucleotides: TGCGCCAGCAGCTCCGGGACAGGGGGTTTCGGGAGGTCCTACAATGAGCAGTTCTTC. Translated, it gives CASSSGTGGFGRSYNEQFF.